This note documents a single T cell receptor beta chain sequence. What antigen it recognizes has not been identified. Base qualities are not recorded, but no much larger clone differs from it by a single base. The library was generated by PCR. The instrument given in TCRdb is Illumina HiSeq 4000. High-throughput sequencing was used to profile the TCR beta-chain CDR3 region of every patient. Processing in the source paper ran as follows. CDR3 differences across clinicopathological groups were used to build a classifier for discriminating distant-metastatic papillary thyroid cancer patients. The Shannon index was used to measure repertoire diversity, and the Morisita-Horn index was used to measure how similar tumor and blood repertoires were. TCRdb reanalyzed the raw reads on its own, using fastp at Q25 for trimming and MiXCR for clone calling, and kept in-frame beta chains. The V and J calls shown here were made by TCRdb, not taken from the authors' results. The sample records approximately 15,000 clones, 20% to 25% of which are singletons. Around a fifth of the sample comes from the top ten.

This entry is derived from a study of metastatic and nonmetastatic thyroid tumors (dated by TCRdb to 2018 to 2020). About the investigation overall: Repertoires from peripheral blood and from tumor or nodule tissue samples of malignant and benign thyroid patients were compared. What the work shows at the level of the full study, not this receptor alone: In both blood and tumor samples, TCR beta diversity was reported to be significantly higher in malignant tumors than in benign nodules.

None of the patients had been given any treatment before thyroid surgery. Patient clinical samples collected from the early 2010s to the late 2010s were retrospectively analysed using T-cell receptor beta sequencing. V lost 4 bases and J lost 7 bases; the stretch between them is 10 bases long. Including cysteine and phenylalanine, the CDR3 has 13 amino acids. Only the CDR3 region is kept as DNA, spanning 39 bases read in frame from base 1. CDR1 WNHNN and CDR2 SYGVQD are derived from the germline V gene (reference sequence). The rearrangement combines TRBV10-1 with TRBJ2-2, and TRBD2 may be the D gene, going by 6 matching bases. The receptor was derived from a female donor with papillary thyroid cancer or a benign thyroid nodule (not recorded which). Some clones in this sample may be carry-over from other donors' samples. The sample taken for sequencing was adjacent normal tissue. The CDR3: CASSAGSGGELFF. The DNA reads TGCGCCAGCAGTGCCGGGAGTGGCGGGGAGCTGTTTTTT.